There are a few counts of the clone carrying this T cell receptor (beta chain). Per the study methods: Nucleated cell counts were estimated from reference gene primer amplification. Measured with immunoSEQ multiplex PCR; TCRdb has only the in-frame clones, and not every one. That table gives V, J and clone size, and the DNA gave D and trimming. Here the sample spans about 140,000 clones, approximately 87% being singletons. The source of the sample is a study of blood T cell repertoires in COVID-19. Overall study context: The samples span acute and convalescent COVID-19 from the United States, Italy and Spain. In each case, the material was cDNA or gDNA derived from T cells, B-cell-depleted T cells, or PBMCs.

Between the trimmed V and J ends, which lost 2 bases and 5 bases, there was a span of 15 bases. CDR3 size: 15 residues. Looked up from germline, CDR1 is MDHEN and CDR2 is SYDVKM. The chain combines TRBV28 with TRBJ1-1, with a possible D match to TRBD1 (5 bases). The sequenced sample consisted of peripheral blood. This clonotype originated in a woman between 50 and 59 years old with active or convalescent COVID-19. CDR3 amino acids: CASSLGQGFRTEAFF. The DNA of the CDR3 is TGTGCCAGCAGTTTAGGCCAGGGATTTCGGACTGAAGCTTTCTTT.